One and the same sample provided the 5 T cell receptor beta chains below, sequenced in a study of blood T cell repertoires in COVID-19. Produced via immunoSEQ multiplex PCR; TCRdb's table is partial and in-frame only. The data contain about 180,000 clones, about 85% of them seen just once; the ten biggest clones take up under 7%. The sample comprised peripheral blood. These receptors originate from a woman in her forties or fifties with COVID-19, enrolled during active disease.

The J gene is TRBJ2-3, the V gene TRBV28, with TRBD2 matching over 7 bases. CDR1 MDHEN and CDR2 SYDVKM come from the germline V gene. With V trimmed by 5 bases and J by 0 bases, 8 bases remained unmatched. The CDR3 totals 16 residues. This chain's CDR3 is CASSRGVLKSTDTQYF. DNA for the CDR3: TGTGCCAGCAGTCGGGGGGTACTTAAGAGCACAGATACGCAGTATTTT.

The chain recombines TRBV30 with TRBJ1-4; the D gene is possibly TRBD1 (6 bases). The V end was cut by 0 bases, the J end by 0 bases, with 8 bases between. Looked up from germline, CDR1 is GTSNPN and CDR2 is SVGIG (reference sequence). The CDR3 is 15 residues long. The DNA of the CDR3 is TGTGCCTGGAGTGTTGGACAGCCAACTAATGAAAAACTGTTTTTT. Protein: CAWSVGQPTNEKLFF.

The chain combines TRBV27 with TRBJ2-7; the D gene is possibly TRBD1 (5 bases). Between the trimmed V and J ends, which lost 0 bases and 7 bases, there was a span of 13 bases. Germline CDR1 and CDR2: MNHEY and SMNVEV (reference sequence). This CDR3 is 14 amino acids long. The CDR3 spells CASSLSVQGLEQYF. The CDR3 nucleotides are TGTGCCAGCAGTTTATCGGTTCAGGGTTTGGAGCAGTACTTC.

This chain uses TRBV7-3 with TRBJ2-5; D call uncertain. The germline CDR1 and CDR2 sequences are SGHTA and FQGTGA. This CDR3 is built from 15 residues. V was clipped by 2 bases and J by 3 bases, with 13 bases between them. CDR3 nucleotides: TGTGCCAGCAGCTTATATGGCGGAATAGAAGAGACCCAGTACTTC. Residues: CASSLYGGIEETQYF.

The gene calls are TRBV6-6 and TRBJ1-1; TRBD1 might be the D (5 bases). V was trimmed by 3 bases and J by 8 bases, leaving 19 bases between them. The germline gives CDR1 MNHNY, CDR2 SVGAGI (reference sequence). The CDR3 has 15 residues. Here the CDR3 reads CASSYQPDRLGEAFF. The CDR3 DNA follows: TGTGCCAGCAGTTATCAACCTGACAGACTCGGAGAAGCTTTCTTT.